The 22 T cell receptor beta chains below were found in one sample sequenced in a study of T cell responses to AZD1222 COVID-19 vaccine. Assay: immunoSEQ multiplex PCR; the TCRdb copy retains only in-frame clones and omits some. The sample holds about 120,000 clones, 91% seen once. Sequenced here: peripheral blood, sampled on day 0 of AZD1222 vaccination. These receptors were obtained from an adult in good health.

The CDR3 DNA reads as TGTGCCTGGAGTGTAGGGATCTGGGCCAACGTCCTGACTTTC. Translating gives CAWSVGIWANVLTF. V and J are TRBV30 and TRBJ2-6, with no clear D. CDR3 length: 14 amino acids. The V gene's germline CDR1 is GTSNPN and CDR2 SVGIG (reference sequence). Between the trimmed V and J ends, which lost 0 bases and 5 bases, there was a span of 8 bases. Complete variable domain (other parts from reference TRBV30 and TRBJ2-6): SQTIHQWPATLVQPVGSPLSLECTVEGTSNPNLYWYRQAAGRGLQLLFYSVGIGQISSEVPQNLSASRPQDRQFILSSKKLLLSDSGFYLCAWSVGIWANVLTFGAGSRLTVL.

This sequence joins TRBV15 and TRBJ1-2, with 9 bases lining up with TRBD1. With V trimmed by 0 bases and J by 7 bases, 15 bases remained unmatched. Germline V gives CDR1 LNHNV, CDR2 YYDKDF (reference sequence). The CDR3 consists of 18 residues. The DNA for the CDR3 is TGTGCCACCAGCAGAGACTACGGCCCGGGACAGGGCTTATCTGGCTACACCTTC. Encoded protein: CATSRDYGPGQGLSGYTF.

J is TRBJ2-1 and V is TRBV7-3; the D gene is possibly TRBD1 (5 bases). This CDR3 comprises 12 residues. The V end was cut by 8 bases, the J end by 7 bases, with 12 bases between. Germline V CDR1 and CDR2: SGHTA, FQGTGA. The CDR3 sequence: CASGISGNEQFF. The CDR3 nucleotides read TGTGCCAGCGGCATCTCAGGGAATGAGCAGTTCTTC.

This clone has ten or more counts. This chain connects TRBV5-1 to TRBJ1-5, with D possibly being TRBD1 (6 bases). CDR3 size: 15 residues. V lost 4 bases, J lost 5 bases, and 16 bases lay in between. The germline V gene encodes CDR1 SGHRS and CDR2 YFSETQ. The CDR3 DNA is TGCGCCAGCAGCCGTTCAGGGGCAGGGGATCAGCCCCAGCATTTT. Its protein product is CASSRSGAGDQPQHF.

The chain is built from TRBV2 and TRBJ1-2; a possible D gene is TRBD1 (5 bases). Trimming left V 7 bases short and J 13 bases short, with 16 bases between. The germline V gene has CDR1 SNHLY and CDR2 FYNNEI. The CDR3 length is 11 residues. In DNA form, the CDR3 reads TGTGCCAGCACAGGGACCGGTTTAGGCACCTTC. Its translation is CASTGTGLGTF.

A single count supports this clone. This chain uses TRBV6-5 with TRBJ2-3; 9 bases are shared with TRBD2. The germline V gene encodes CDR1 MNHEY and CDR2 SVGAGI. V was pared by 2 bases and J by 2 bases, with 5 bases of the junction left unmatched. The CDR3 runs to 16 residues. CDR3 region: CASSYTGLALTDTQYF. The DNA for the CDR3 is TGTGCCAGCAGTTACACGGGACTAGCTCTCACAGATACGCAGTATTTT.

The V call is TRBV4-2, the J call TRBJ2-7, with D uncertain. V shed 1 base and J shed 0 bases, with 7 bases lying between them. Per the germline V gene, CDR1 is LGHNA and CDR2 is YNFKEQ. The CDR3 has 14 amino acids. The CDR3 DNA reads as TGTGCCAGCAGCCAAGCTAGGGTCTCCTACGAGCAGTACTTC. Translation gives CASSQARVSYEQYF.

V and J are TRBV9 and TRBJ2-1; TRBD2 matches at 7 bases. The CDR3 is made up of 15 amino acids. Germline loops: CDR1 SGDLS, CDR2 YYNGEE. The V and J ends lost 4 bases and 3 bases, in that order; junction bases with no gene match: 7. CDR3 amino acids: CASSFFSGYYNEQFF. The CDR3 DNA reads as TGTGCCAGCAGCTTCTTTAGCGGGTACTACAATGAGCAGTTCTTC. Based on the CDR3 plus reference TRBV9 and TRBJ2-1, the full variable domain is DSGVTQTPKHLITATGQRVTLRCSPRSGDLSVYWYQQSLDQGLQFLIQYYNGEERAKGNILERFSAQQFPDLHSELNLSSLELGDSALYFCASSFFSGYYNEQFFGPGTRLTVL.

The CDR3 sequence is CASSPRTANTEAFF. The CDR3 DNA is TGTGCCAGCTCACCACGGACAGCCAACACTGAAGCTTTCTTT. This chain joins TRBV18 and TRBJ1-1; tentatively, D is TRBD1 (6 bases). The CDR3 totals 14 residues. V was pared by 1 base and J by 2 bases, with 8 bases between. Germline CDR1 KGHSH, CDR2 LQKENI.

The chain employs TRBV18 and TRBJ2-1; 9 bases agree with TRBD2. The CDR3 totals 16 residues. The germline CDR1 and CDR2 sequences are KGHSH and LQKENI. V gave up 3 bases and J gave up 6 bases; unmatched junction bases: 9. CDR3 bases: TGTGCCAGCTCACCGCTATTGGTAGCGGGAGCCAATGAGCAGTTCTTC. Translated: CASSPLLVAGANEQFF.

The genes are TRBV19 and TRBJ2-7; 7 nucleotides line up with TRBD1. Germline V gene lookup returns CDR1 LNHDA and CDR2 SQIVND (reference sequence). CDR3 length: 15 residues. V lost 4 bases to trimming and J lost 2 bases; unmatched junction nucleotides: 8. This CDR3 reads CASSTTGKRAYEQYF. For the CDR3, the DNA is TGTGCCAGTAGTACGACAGGGAAGAGAGCCTACGAGCAGTACTTC.

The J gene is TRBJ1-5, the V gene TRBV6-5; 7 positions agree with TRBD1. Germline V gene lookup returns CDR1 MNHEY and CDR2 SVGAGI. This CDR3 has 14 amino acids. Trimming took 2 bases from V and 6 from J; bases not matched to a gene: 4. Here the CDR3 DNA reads TGTGCCAGCAGTTACGACAGGGCAGGTCAGCCCCAGCATTTT. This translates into CASSYDRAGQPQHF.

In DNA, the CDR3 is TGTGCCACCTCGGGGAGGGGGAGTAACTATGGCTACACCTTC. Translating gives CATSGRGSNYGYTF. The rearrangement links TRBV7-8 to TRBJ1-2, with a possible D match to TRBD1 (6 bases). Germline CDR1 and CDR2: SGHVS and FQNEAQ. The CDR3 loop spans 14 amino acids. Trimming shortened V by 10 bases and J by 1 base, and 16 bases separated the two germline ends.

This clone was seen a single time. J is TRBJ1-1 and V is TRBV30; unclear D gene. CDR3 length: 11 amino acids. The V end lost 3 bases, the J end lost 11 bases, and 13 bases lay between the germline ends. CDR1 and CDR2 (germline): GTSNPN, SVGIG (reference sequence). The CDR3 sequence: CAWRPGYLAFF. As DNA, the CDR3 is TGTGCCTGGAGACCTGGCTACCTGGCTTTCTTT.

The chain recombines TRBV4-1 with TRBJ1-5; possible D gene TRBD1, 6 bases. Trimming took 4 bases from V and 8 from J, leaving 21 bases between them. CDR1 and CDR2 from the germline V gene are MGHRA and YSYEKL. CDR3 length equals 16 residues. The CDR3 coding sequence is TGCGCCAGCAGCCCCTTAGGACAGCCTTCTTTGGAGCCCCAGCATTTT. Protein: CASSPLGQPSLEPQHF.

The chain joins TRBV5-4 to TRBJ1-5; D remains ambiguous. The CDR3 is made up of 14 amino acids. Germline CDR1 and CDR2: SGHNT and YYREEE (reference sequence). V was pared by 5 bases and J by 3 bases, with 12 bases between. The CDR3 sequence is CASSKEGNNQPQHF. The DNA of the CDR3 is TGTGCCAGCAGTAAAGAGGGAAACAATCAGCCCCAGCATTTT.

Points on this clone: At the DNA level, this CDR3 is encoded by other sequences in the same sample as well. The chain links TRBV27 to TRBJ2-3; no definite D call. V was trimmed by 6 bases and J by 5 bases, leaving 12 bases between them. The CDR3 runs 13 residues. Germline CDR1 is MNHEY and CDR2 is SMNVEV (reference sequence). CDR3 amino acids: CASSLLGGDTQYF. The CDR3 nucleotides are TGTGCCAGCAGCCTTCTAGGCGGAGATACGCAGTATTTT.

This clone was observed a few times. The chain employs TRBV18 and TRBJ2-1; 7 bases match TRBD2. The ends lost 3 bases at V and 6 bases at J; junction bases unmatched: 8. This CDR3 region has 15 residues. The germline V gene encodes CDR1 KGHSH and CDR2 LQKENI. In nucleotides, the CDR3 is TGTGCCAGCTCACCGTCCCGCGGGGGTACCAATGAGCAGTTCTTC. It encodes CASSPSRGGTNEQFF.

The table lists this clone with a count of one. CDR3 in DNA: TGTGCCAGCAGTCCACCGGGACTAGCGGGTGAGCAGTTCTTC. Protein sequence: CASSPPGLAGEQFF. The chain links TRBV6-6 to TRBJ2-1; 12 positions agree with TRBD2. The CDR3 has 14 amino acids. V dropped 5 bases and J dropped 9; count of bases not matched to a gene: 5. Germline V lookup: CDR1 MNHNY, CDR2 SVGAGI (reference sequence).

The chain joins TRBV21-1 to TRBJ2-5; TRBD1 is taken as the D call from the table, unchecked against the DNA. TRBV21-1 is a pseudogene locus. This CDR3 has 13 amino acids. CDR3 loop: CASKDRGEETQYF. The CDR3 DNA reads TGTGCCAGTAAGGACAGGGGAGAAGAGACCCAGTACTTC.

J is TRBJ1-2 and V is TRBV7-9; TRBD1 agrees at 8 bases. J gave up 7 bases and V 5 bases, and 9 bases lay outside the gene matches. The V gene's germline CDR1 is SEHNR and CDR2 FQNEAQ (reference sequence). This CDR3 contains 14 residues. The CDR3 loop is CASSPGQEMGGYTF. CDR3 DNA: TGTGCCAGCAGCCCGGGACAGGAGATGGGTGGCTACACCTTC.

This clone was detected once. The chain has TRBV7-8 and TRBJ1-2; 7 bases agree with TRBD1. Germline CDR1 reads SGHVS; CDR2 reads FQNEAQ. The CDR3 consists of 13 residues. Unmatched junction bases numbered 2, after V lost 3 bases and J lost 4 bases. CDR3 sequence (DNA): TGTGCCAGCAGCTTGGGACAGCCCTATGGCTACACCTTC. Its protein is CASSLGQPYGYTF.